This T cell receptor beta chain was profiled in a study of blood T cells in healthy people across ages. Primed by a sample-barcoded 5' primer and a J-beta primer mix, a second PCR proceeded for 7 to 11 cycles. Tagging of each cDNA molecule was performed by a template-switch adaptor with 12 random nucleotides. Each CDR3 protein gets one entry after TCRdb re-called the 5' RACE reads with MiXCR. The table lists 850,000 to 950,000 distinct CDR3 sequences, about 28% of them singletons, with around a sixth in the top ten. Study-wide findings and caveats: Researchers report that TCR beta diversity correlated strongly with naive T cell percentage.

As regards this clonotype: Its cognate antigen is unknown.

The length of the CDR3 is 15 residues. V lost 0 bases and J lost 1, with 9 bases in between. In germline, CDR1 is WNHNN, CDR2 SYGVQD (reference sequence). The sequence was collected from a woman of 80 years or more in good health. Sequencing was carried out using blood. The V gene is TRBV10-1, the J gene TRBJ2-5, with D possibly TRBD1 on 6 matching bases. The CDR3: CASSESQGLQETQYF. The CDR3 DNA follows: TGCGCCAGCAGTGAGTCGCAGGGGCTCCAAGAGACCCAGTACTTC.